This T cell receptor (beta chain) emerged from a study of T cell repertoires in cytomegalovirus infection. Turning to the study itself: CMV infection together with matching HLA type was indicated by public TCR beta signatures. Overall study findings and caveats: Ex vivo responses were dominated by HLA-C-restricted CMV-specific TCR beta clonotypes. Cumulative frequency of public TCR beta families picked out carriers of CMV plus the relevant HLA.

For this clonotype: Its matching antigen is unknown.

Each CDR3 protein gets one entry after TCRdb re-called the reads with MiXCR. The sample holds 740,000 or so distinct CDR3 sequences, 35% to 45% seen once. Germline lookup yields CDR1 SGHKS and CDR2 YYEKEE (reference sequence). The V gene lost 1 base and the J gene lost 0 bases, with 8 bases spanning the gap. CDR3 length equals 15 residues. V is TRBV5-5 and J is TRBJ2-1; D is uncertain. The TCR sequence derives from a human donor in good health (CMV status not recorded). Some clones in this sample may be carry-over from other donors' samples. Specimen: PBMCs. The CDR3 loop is CASSLIGNSYNEQFF. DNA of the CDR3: TGTGCCAGCAGCTTGATTGGGAACTCCTACAATGAGCAGTTCTTC.